These 10 T cell receptor beta chains came from one sample sequenced in a study of T cells in localized non-small cell lung cancer. Using immunoSEQ multiplex PCR, the repertoire was profiled, and TCRdb retains in-frame clones only, with some absent. This table has 3,000 or so clones, approximately 25% appearing once. Sequences were derived from lung tumor tissue, sampled before any cancer treatment. The receptor set was obtained from a male donor aged 60 or over with stage II lung adenocarcinoma.

This clone was counted a few times. The J gene is TRBJ1-4, the V gene TRBV19; D is unclear. The germline CDR1 and CDR2 sequences are LNHDA and SQIVND (reference sequence). This CDR3 is built from 14 residues. Trimming stripped 10 bases from V and 7 bases from J, with 19 bases between. The CDR3 DNA sequence: TGTGCCACTACTGCGGCAGGAGCCTTTGAAAAACTGTTTTTT. Its protein is CATTAAGAFEKLFF.

The rearrangement links TRBV11-3 to TRBJ2-1; 8 bases line up with TRBD1. The ends lost 7 bases at V and 8 bases at J; junction bases unmatched: 13. Germline V CDR1 and CDR2: SGHNT, YENEEA. This CDR3 spans 15 amino acids. The CDR3: CASTSLGDRGDEQFF. CDR3 DNA sequence: TGTGCCAGCACCAGCTTAGGTGACAGGGGTGATGAGCAGTTCTTC.

This clone was observed a few times. The CDR3, as DNA: TGTGCCACCAGCAGACCTGACAGGGTAAACACTGAAGCTTTCTTT. This gives the protein CATSRPDRVNTEAFF. This chain joins TRBV15 and TRBJ1-1; 7 bases are shared with TRBD1. The CDR3 sequence is 15 residues long. Per the germline V gene, CDR1 is LNHNV and CDR2 is YYDKDF (reference sequence). V was pared by 2 bases and J by 2 bases, with 5 bases of the junction left unmatched.

This clone was found a few times. The chain carries TRBV6-8 and TRBJ1-5, with 9 bases fitting TRBD1. This CDR3 spans 15 amino acids. The germline gives CDR1 MNHGY, CDR2 SAAAGT. Germline trimming cut 6 bases from V and 7 bases from J; bases unmatched to any gene: 10. For the CDR3, the DNA is TGTGCCAGCAGCCGAGGACAGGGGCAGGGGCAGCCCCAGCATTTT. This codes for CASSRGQGQGQPQHF.

This clone was detected only a few times. Written as DNA, the CDR3 is TGTGCCAGCAGTTTACTCAGCTCCTACAATGAGCAGTTCTTC. Translation gives CASSLLSSYNEQFF. The chain is built from TRBV28 and TRBJ2-1; D gene ambiguous. Deletions cut 2 bases from V and 0 bases from J, with 5 bases between. The CDR3 is 14 residues long. Germline CDR1 reads MDHEN; CDR2 reads SYDVKM. Complete variable domain (other parts from reference TRBV28 and TRBJ2-1): DVKVTQSSRYLVKRTGEKVFLECVQDMDHENMFWYRQDPGLGLRLIYFSYDVKMKEKGDIPEGYSVSREKKERFSLILESASTNQTSMYLCASSLLSSYNEQFFGPGTRLTVL.

The CDR3 is CASSLKQGLTGELFF. The CDR3 nucleotides read TGCGCCAGCAGCTTAAAACAGGGACTCACCGGGGAGCTGTTTTTT. This rearrangement joins TRBV5-1 to TRBJ2-2; D may be TRBD1 or TRBD2 (6 bases each). Germline V gene data show CDR1 as SGHRS and CDR2 as YFSETQ. This CDR3 is built from 15 residues. V was clipped by 2 bases and J by 4 bases, with 12 bases between them.

This clone occurred a few times. The chain uses TRBV19 and TRBJ2-2, with a weak D call TRBD2 (5 bases). Trimming pared 2 bases from V and 5 bases from J, leaving 6 bases between. The CDR3 is 13 residues long. CDR1 and CDR2 from the germline V gene are LNHDA and SQIVND (reference sequence). Written as DNA, the CDR3 is TGTGCCAGTAGTATACGGGGTACCGGGGAGCTGTTTTTT. This codes for CASSIRGTGELFF. Combining the CDR3 with reference TRBV19 and TRBJ2-2 gives the whole variable domain DGGITQSPKYLFRKEGQNVTLSCEQNLNHDAMYWYRQDPGQGLRLIYYSQIVNDFQKGDIAEGYSVSREKKESFPLTVTSAQKNPTAFYLCASSIRGTGELFFGEGSRLTVL.

This clone is classed as medium-sized (0.01 to 0.1%). The chain couples TRBV12-2 to TRBJ2-7; the table's D call TRBD1 went unverified against the DNA. TRBV12-2 is a pseudogene. The CDR3 length is 17 residues. The CDR3 protein is CASRSVGGDRGPYEQYF. As DNA, the CDR3 is TGTGCAAGTCGCTCAGTAGGGGGGGACAGGGGGCCCTACGAGCAGTACTTC.

Relative to its sample, this clone is medium-sized. The chain combines TRBV9 with TRBJ1-3; 9 positions agree with TRBD1. This CDR3 has 16 residues. The germline CDR1 and CDR2 sequences are SGDLS and YYNGEE. The V and J ends lost 0 bases and 4 bases, in that order; junction bases with no gene match: 5. CDR3 protein: CASSVDYRGLGNTIYF. CDR3 DNA sequence: TGTGCCAGCAGCGTAGATTACAGGGGGCTCGGAAACACCATATATTTT.

This clone was counted a few times. J is TRBJ2-3 and V is TRBV30, with 8 nucleotides matching TRBD1. The CDR3 is 15 residues long. Trimming took 7 bases from V and 0 from J; bases not matched to a gene: 9. From germline, CDR1 is GTSNPN and CDR2 SVGIG (reference sequence). The CDR3 DNA reads TGTGCCTACCGCCGACAGGGGAGTAGCACAGATACGCAGTATTTT. Protein sequence: CAYRRQGSSTDTQYF.